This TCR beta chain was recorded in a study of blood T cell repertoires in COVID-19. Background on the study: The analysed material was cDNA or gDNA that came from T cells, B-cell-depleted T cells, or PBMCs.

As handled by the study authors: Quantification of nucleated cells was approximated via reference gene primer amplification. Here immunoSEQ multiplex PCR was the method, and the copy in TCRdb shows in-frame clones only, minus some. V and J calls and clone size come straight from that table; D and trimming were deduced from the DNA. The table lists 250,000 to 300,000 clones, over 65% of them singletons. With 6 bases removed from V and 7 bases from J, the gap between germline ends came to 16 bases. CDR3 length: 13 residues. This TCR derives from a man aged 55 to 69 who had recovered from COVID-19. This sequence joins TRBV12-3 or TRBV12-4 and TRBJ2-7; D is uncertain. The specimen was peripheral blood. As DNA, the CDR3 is TGTGCCAGCAGCCCCTCCACGGGTGGTGAGCAGTACTTC. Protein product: CASSPSTGGEQYF.